The next 13 T cell receptor beta chains were all read from a single sample in a study of blood T cell repertoires in COVID-19. Only in-frame clones appear in the TCRdb table, and some are missing; sequencing was by immunoSEQ multiplex PCR. The sample holds 30,000 to 45,000 clones; more than 65% are singletons and the top ten take 25% to 35%. Sequencing input: peripheral blood. The receptor source for this set is a man older than 75 with active or convalescent COVID-19.

The chain links TRBV28 to TRBJ2-1; 7 positions match TRBD2. V shed 7 bases and J 10 bases; nucleotides not matched to a gene: 13. The length of the CDR3 is 14 residues. Germline CDR1 is MDHEN and CDR2 is SYDVKM. CDR3 in amino acids: CASTSSGRVREQFF. The DNA for the CDR3 is TGTGCCAGCACCTCTAGCGGACGGGTCCGGGAGCAGTTCTTC.

The rearrangement links TRBV12-3 or TRBV12-4 to TRBJ1-2; D is perhaps TRBD1 (6 bases). There are 13 residues in the CDR3. The V end lost 6 bases, the J end lost 13 bases, and 21 bases lay between the germline ends. The chain's CDR3 is CASSFNLDRLSTF. In nucleotides, the CDR3 is TGTGCCAGCAGCTTTAATCTAGACAGGCTCAGCACCTTC.

This chain uses TRBV6-2 or TRBV6-3 with TRBJ1-5; D is unresolved. Trimming cost V 0 bases and J 4 bases, with 10 bases left between them. The CDR3 consists of 15 residues. CDR1 MNHEY and CDR2 SVGEGT come from the germline V gene. The CDR3 DNA is TGTGCCAGCAGTTACTCGAGCGGTCGGAATCAGCCCCAGCATTTT. Translating gives CASSYSSGRNQPQHF.

The V and J genes are TRBV7-2 and TRBJ1-2; D might be TRBD1 (5 bases). The CDR3 sequence is 15 residues long. Trimming left V 5 bases short and J 3 bases short, with 16 bases between. The germline gives CDR1 SGHTA, CDR2 FQGNSA. CDR3 loop: CASSERRAGYYGYTF. In DNA form, the CDR3 reads TGTGCCAGCAGCGAACGAAGGGCAGGGTACTATGGCTACACCTTC.

V usage is TRBV7-3 and J usage is TRBJ2-2; D remains unclear. V lost 5 bases to trimming and J lost 7 bases, with 8 bases between them. The CDR3 has 12 residues. Per germline, CDR1 SGHTA and CDR2 FQGTGA. CDR3 bases: TGTGCCAGCAGCCGCCCCGGCGGGGAGCTGTTTTTT. The encoded protein is CASSRPGGELFF.

This rearrangement joins TRBV12-5 to TRBJ2-5; TRBD2 is a possible D gene (5 bases). The V end was cut by 6 bases, the J end by 2 bases, with 13 bases between. The CDR3 is 14 residues long. CDR1 and CDR2 from the germline V gene are LGHNT and FRNRAP. This chain's CDR3 is CASGIRTGQETQYF. The CDR3 DNA reads as TGTGCTAGTGGGATAAGGACTGGACAAGAGACCCAGTACTTC. The full variable domain, rest sourced from reference TRBV12-5 and TRBJ2-5, is DARVTQTPRHKVTEMGQEVTMRCQPILGHNTVFWYRQTMMQGLELLAYFRNRAPLDDSGMPKDRFSAEMPDATLATLKIQPSEPRDSAVYFCASGIRTGQETQYFGPGTRLLVL.

V is TRBV19 and J is TRBJ2-5; D may be TRBD1 (6 bases). CDR3 size: 13 residues. The V and J ends lost 7 bases and 2 bases respectively, with 11 bases between them. Per germline, CDR1 LNHDA and CDR2 SQIVND (reference sequence). The CDR3 is CASNTGQQETQYF. The CDR3 DNA sequence: TGTGCCAGTAATACAGGGCAGCAAGAGACCCAGTACTTC. The full variable domain, its missing parts supplied by reference TRBV19 and TRBJ2-5, is DGGITQSPKYLFRKEGQNVTLSCEQNLNHDAMYWYRQDPGQGLRLIYYSQIVNDFQKGDIAEGYSVSREKKESFPLTVTSAQKNPTAFYLCASNTGQQETQYFGPGTRLLVL.

This clone was counted only a few times. The chain couples TRBV6-5 to TRBJ1-5; TRBD1 matches 8 bases. Germline values: CDR1 MNHEY, CDR2 SVGAGI. The CDR3 consists of 14 residues. V dropped 7 bases and J dropped 4; count of bases not matched to a gene: 6. The CDR3, as DNA: TGTGCCAGCATAGTACAGGGGGTTAATCAGCCCCAGCATTTT. Translation gives CASIVQGVNQPQHF.

Written as DNA, the CDR3 is TGTGCCAGCAGCCTCTCTTGGACAGGGTCGGCCGGGGAGCTGTTTTTT. Amino acids: CASSLSWTGSAGELFF. The chain combines TRBV7-2 with TRBJ2-2; 8 bases map to TRBD1. With 5 bases clipped from V and 6 bases from J, the junction kept 11 bases outside the gene matches. Germline V gene sequence: CDR1 SGHTA, CDR2 FQGNSA. The CDR3 runs 16 residues.

The chain uses TRBV27 and TRBJ2-7; D is ambiguous. Germline-derived CDR1 and CDR2 are MNHEY and SMNVEV (reference sequence). This CDR3 spans 14 amino acids. The V and J ends lost 6 bases and 2 bases respectively, with 14 bases between them. DNA of the CDR3: TGTGCCAGCAGCCCCCAGTCACCCCCCTACGAGCAGTACTTC. Its translation: CASSPQSPPYEQYF.

In its sample, this clone was seen once. The chain couples TRBV7-8 to TRBJ2-7; D is perhaps TRBD2 (5 bases). V was clipped by 8 bases and J by 3 bases, with 14 bases between them. Germline CDR1 reads SGHVS; CDR2 reads FQNEAQ. The CDR3 length is 13 residues. The CDR3 nucleotides are TGTGCCAGCGGAGCGGAGACATACTACGAGCAGTACTTC. Protein: CASGAETYYEQYF.

The chain carries TRBV5-6 and TRBJ1-4; weak D call: TRBD1 (6 bases). V lost 4 bases and J 3 bases, leaving 10 bases between the germline ends. The CDR3 has 14 residues. The germline V gene encodes CDR1 SGHDT and CDR2 YYEEEE. CDR3 nucleotide sequence: TGTGCCAGCAGCCTAACAGGGTCTAATGAAAAACTGTTTTTT. Protein sequence: CASSLTGSNEKLFF.

This clone was counted only a few times. The chain couples TRBV7-8 to TRBJ1-2, with 8 bases aligning to TRBD1. CDR3 size: 15 residues. CDR1 SGHVS and CDR2 FQNEAQ come from the germline V gene. V lost 5 bases and J lost 4; bases outside the gene matches: 9. CDR3: CASSIRQGTGYGYTF. The CDR3 DNA sequence: TGTGCCAGCAGCATAAGACAGGGGACGGGCTATGGCTACACCTTC.